A single sample is the source of the 3 T cell receptor beta chains below, sequenced in a study of Ad26.COV2.S vaccination and SARS-CoV-2 variants. Data came from immunoSEQ multiplex PCR; TCRdb stores just in-frame clones and leaves some out. The data hold a few hundred thousand clones, with about 80% observed a single time. The treatment here: around 19 received Ad26.COV2.S at low or high dose, single or two shots; about 5 received placebo; per-sample allocation not given. All samples were drawn on day 63, counting from the first vaccine or placebo injection. The sample was peripheral blood, taken in a trial of Ad26.COV2.S vaccine versus placebo. These receptors all stem from a person between 18 and 65 years old who received the Ad26.COV2.S COVID-19 vaccine or a placebo.

The V gene is TRBV2, the J gene TRBJ1-5; TRBD1 agrees at 8 bases. The J segment lost 5 bases and the V segment lost 8 bases, leaving 8 bases of the junction unmatched. The CDR3 is 14 residues long. Germline V lookup: CDR1 SNHLY, CDR2 FYNNEI. CDR3 amino acids: CASGQGAGDQPQHF. The CDR3 DNA follows: TGTGCCAGCGGGCAGGGGGCTGGTGATCAGCCCCAGCATTTT.

CDR3 region: CASSLSGVRTDTQYF. The CDR3 nucleotides are TGTGCCAGCAGCTTGTCCGGGGTCCGCACAGATACGCAGTATTTT. The V and J genes are TRBV7-2 and TRBJ2-3; D might be TRBD2 (5 bases). Trimming took 3 bases from V and 1 from J, leaving 11 bases between them. Per the germline V gene, CDR1 is SGHTA and CDR2 is FQGNSA. This CDR3 spans 15 amino acids. The whole variable domain, filled in from reference TRBV7-2 and TRBJ2-3, reads GAGVSQSPSNKVTEKGKDVELRCDPISGHTALYWYRQSLGQGLEFLIYFQGNSAPDKSGLPSDRFSAERTGGSVSTLTIQRTQQEDSAVYLCASSLSGVRTDTQYFGPGTRLTVL.

The CDR3 region is CASSPSPIGNSPLHF. CDR3 nucleotides: TGTGCCAGCTCACCATCCCCTATAGGCAATTCACCCCTCCACTTT. The chain combines TRBV18 with TRBJ1-6, with D uncertain. The germline V gene encodes CDR1 KGHSH and CDR2 LQKENI. Trimming shortened V by 2 bases and J by 7 bases, and 12 bases separated the two germline ends. CDR3 length: 15 amino acids.